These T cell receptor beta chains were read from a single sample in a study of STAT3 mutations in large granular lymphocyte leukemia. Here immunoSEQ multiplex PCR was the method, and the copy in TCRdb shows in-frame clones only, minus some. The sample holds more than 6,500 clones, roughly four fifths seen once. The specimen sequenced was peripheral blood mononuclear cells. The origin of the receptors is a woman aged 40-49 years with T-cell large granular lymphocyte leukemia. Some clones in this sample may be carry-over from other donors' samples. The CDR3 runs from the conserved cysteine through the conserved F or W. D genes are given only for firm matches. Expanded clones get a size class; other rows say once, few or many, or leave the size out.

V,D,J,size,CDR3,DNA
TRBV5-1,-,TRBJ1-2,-,CASTPPVIRSNYGYTF,TGCGCCAGCACCCCCCCAGTCATTAGATCCAACTATGGCTACACCTTC
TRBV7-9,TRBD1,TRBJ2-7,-,CASSFSGGAFYEQYF,TGTGCCAGCAGCTTTTCAGGGGGCGCTTTTTACGAGCAGTACTTC
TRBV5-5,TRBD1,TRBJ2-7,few,CASSRDREYEQYF,TGTGCCAGCAGCCGGGACAGGGAATACGAGCAGTACTTC
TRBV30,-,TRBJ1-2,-,CAWSVDENYGYTF,TGTGCCTGGAGTGTTGACGAGAACTATGGCTACACCTTC
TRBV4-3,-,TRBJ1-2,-,CASSQDTGPYGYTF,TGCGCCAGCAGCCAAGATACGGGGCCCTATGGCTACACCTTC
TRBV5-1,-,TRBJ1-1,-,CASSLGGGSTEAFF,TGCGCCAGCAGCTTGGGTGGGGGTTCAACTGAAGCTTTCTTT
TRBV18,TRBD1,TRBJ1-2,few,CASSPGTESYGYTF,TGTGCCAGCTCACCAGGGACAGAGTCCTATGGCTACACCTTC
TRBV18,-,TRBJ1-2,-,CASSPAGDGYTF,TGTGCCAGCTCACCTGCGGGGGATGGCTACACCTTC
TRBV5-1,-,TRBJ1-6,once,CASSLVSGNSPLHF,TGCGCCAGCAGCTTGGTTTCGGGTAATTCACCCCTCCACTTT
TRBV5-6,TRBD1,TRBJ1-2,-,CASNQRDSYGYTF,TGTGCCAGCAACCAAAGGGACAGCTATGGCTACACCTTC
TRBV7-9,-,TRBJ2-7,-,CASSPKYEQYF,TGTGCCAGCAGCCCCAAGTACGAGCAGTACTTC
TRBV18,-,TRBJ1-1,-,CASSPQTALEATEAFF,TGTGCCAGCTCACCGCAAACGGCTCTGGAGGCCACTGAAGCTTTCTTT
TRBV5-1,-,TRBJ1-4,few,CASSSRAVSNEKLFF,TGCGCCAGCAGCTCGAGGGCAGTTTCAAATGAAAAACTGTTTTTT
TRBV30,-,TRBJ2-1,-,CAWRGGGTYNEQFF,TGTGCCTGGAGAGGGGGGGGCACCTACAATGAGCAGTTCTTC
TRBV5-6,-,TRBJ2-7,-,CASSSPSYEQYF,TGTGCCAGCAGCTCCCCCTCCTACGAGCAGTACTTC
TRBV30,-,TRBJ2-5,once,CAWNYGFQETQYF,TGTGCCTGGAATTACGGGTTCCAAGAGACCCAGTACTTC
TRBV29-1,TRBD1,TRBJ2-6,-,CSVGTGVSGANVLTF,TGCAGCGTTGGGACAGGAGTCTCTGGGGCCAACGTCCTGACTTTC
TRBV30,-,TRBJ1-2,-,CAWTASALANYGYTF,TGTGCCTGGACCGCGTCGGCCCTCGCAAACTATGGCTACACCTTC
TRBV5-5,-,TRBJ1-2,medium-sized,CASSPSGAAKRDYGYTF,TGTGCCAGCAGCCCCTCCGGGGCCGCGAAGCGAGACTATGGCTACACCTTC
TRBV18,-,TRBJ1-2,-,CASSPGWTDNYGYTF,TGTGCCAGCTCACCGGGATGGACGGACAACTATGGCTACACCTTC
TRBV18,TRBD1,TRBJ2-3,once,CASSGTGDTDTQYF,TGTGCCAGCTCGGGGACAGGAGACACAGATACGCAGTATTTT
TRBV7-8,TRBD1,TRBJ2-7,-,CASSEQGMAYEQYF,TGTGCCAGCAGCGAACAGGGGATGGCCTACGAGCAGTACTTC
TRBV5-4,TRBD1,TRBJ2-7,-,CASSSQGARRHEQYF,TGTGCCAGCAGCTCGCAGGGGGCGAGGAGACACGAGCAGTACTTC
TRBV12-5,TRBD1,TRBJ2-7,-,CASGLVKGQGIYEQYF,TGTGCTAGTGGTTTGGTAAAGGGACAGGGCATCTACGAGCAGTACTTC
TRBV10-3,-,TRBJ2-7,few,CAISDPGESYEQYF,TGTGCCATCAGTGACCCGGGGGAGTCCTACGAGCAGTACTTC
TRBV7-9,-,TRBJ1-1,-,CASSPSDRNTEAFF,TGTGCCAGCAGCCCATCGGACAGGAACACTGAAGCTTTCTTT
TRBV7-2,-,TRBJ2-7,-,CASSLVPYEQYF,TGTGCCAGCAGCTTAGTCCCCTACGAGCAGTACTTC
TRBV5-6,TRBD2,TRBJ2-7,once,CASSPTPSGGAGEQYF,TGTGCCAGCAGCCCAACTCCTAGCGGGGGAGCGGGGGAGCAGTACTTC
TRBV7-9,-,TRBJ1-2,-,CASSLAGGGNYGYTF,TGTGCCAGCAGCTTAGCCGGGGGGGGGAACTATGGCTACACCTTC
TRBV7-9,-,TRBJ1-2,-,CAASAFKGYTF,TGTGCCGCCAGTGCCTTTAAGGGCTACACCTTC
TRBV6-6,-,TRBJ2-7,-,CASSYSRDSAGEQYF,TGTGCCAGCAGTTACAGCCGGGACTCCGCTGGGGAGCAGTACTTC
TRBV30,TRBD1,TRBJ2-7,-,CAWSEDRAYEQYF,TGTGCCTGGAGTGAAGACAGGGCGTACGAGCAGTACTTC
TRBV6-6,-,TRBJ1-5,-,CASSSSSIYNQPQHF,TGTGCCAGCAGTTCGTCGTCGATCTACAATCAGCCCCAGCATTTT
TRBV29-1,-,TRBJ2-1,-,CSVERDGPEQFF,TGCAGCGTCGAAAGGGACGGACCCGAGCAGTTCTTC
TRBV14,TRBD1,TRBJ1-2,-,CASSPDRVYGYTF,TGTGCCAGCAGCCCGGACAGGGTCTATGGCTACACCTTC
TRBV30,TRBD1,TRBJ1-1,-,CAWSSQYGGQGANTEAFF,TGTGCCTGGAGTTCCCAGTATGGGGGACAGGGGGCGAACACTGAAGCTTTCTTT
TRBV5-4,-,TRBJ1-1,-,CASSVAPRGDTEAFF,TGTGCCAGCAGCGTCGCCCCGCGGGGGGACACTGAAGCTTTCTTT
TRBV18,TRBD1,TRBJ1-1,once,CASFPLGGQNTEAFF,TGTGCCAGCTTCCCCCTAGGGGGCCAGAACACTGAAGCTTTCTTT
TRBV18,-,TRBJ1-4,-,CASSPLRLQTNEKLFF,TGTGCCAGCTCCCCACTTCGCCTTCAGACTAATGAAAAACTGTTTTTT
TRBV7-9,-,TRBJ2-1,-,CASSNNEQFF,TGTGCCAGCAGCAACAATGAGCAGTTCTTC
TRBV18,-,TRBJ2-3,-,CASSPQYGTDTQYF,TGTGCCAGCTCACCTCAATACGGCACAGATACGCAGTATTTT
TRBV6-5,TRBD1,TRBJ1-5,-,CASQQGQGNQPQHF,TGTGCCAGCCAACAGGGGCAAGGCAATCAGCCCCAGCATTTT
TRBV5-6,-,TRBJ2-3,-,CASSFVSDTQYF,TGTGCCAGCAGCTTTGTTTCCGATACGCAGTATTTT
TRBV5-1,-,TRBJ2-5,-,CASSLISQRGETQYF,TGCGCCAGCAGCTTGATTTCGCAGCGCGGCGAGACCCAGTACTTC
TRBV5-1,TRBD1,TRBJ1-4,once,CASSFQGVSEKLFF,TGCGCCAGCAGCTTCCAGGGGGTGAGCGAAAAACTGTTTTTT
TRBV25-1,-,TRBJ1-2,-,CASSEYHRVSLNGYTF,TGTGCCAGCAGTGAATACCACAGGGTATCCCTCAATGGCTACACCTTC
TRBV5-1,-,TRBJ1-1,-,CASSLQGNTEAFF,TGCGCCAGCAGCCTGCAGGGAAACACTGAAGCTTTCTTT
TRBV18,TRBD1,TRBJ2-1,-,CASPPQDREKYNEQFF,TGTGCCAGCCCCCCGCAGGACAGGGAGAAATACAATGAGCAGTTCTTC
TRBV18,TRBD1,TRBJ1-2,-,CASSPPVGQGGTGYTF,TGTGCCAGCTCACCTCCGGTCGGGCAGGGGGGGACTGGCTACACCTTC
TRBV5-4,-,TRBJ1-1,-,CASSLIGGVNTEAFF,TGTGCCAGCAGCTTGATCGGGGGGGTGAACACTGAAGCTTTCTTT
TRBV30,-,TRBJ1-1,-,CAWSKYTEAFF,TGTGCCTGGAGTAAGTACACTGAAGCTTTCTTT
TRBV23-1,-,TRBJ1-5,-,CASSQEGRSNQPQHF,TGCGCCAGCAGTCAGGAGGGGCGTAGCAATCAGCCCCAGCATTTT
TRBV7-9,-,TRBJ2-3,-,CASSLAGLAGRLNTQYF,TGTGCCAGCAGCTTAGCGGGCCTTGCAGGGCGATTGAATACGCAGTATTTT
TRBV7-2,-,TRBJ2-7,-,CASSSTKADLYEQYF,TGTGCCAGCAGCTCGACCAAGGCGGATCTCTACGAGCAGTACTTC